This T cell receptor beta chain was identified during a study of T-cell reconstitution after alpha-beta-depleted transplantation in children. Study results and limitations: Alpha-beta T cells about two months after transplant reportedly derived from several hundred expanded graft clones. High day-60 TCRbeta diversity in some patients came from surviving recipient T cells and thymic progenitors. From newly produced T cells came most of the T-cell counts and diversity one year after transplant.

Unique molecular identifiers were incorporated during preparation of the TCRbeta library. TCRdb ran MiXCR on the PCR reads and lists one entry per CDR3 protein. The sample yields some 290,000 distinct CDR3 sequences, around 20% seen once. The germline V gene has CDR1 MGHRA and CDR2 YSYEKL. This CDR3 spans 16 amino acids. This clonotype was detected only a few times. Its target is not known. Germline is not matched at one junction end, which may reflect a read error. The chain couples TRBV4-1 to TRBJ2-5; D may be TRBD2 (6 bases). The receptor was isolated from a male patient aged 10-17 years who had a stem cell transplant for acute lymphoblastic leukemia, so the T cells may come from the graft donor. The specimen comprised PBMCs, mostly from graft donor cells, sampled 180 days after TCRalphabeta/CD19-depleted stem cell transplant. The chain's CDR3 is CARSQDWGREWETQYF. DNA of the CDR3: TGCGCCAGAAGCCAAGATTGGGGACGGGAGTGGGAGACCCAGTACTTC.